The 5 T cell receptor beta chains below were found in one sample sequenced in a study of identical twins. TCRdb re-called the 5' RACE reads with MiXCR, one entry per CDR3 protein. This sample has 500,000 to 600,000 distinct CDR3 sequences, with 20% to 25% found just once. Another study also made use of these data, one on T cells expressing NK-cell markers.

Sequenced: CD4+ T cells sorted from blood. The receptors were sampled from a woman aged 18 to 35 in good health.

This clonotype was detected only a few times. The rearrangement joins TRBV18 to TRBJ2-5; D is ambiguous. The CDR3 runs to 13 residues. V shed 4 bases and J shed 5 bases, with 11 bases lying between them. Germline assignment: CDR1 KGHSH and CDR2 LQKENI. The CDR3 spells CASSLVSWETQYF. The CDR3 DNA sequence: TGTGCCAGCTCACTAGTCAGCTGGGAGACCCAGTACTTC.

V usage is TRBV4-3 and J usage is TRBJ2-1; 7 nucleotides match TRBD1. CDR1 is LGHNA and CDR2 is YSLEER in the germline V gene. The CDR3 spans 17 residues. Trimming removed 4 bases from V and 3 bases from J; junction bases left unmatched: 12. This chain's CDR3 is CASSRDISWDSYNEQFF. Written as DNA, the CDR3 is TGCGCCAGCAGCCGGGATATTAGTTGGGACAGCTACAATGAGCAGTTCTTC.

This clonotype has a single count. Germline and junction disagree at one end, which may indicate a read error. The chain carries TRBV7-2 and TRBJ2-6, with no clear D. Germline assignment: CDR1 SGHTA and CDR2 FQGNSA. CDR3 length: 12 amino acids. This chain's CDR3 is CASGLRANVLAF. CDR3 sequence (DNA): TGTGCCAGCGGCCTTAGGGCCAACGTCCTGGCTTTC.

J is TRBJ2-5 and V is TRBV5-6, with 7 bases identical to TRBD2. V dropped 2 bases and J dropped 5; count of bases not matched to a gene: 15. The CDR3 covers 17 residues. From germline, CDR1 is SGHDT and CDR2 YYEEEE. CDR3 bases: TGTGCCAGCAGCTTTACGAAGACAGCTCTAGCGGTTGAGACCCAGTACTTC. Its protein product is CASSFTKTALAVETQYF.

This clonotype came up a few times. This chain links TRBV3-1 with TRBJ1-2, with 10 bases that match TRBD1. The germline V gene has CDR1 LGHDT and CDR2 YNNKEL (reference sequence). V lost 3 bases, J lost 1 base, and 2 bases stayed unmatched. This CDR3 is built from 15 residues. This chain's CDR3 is CASSHGTGVNYGYTF. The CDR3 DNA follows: TGTGCCAGCAGCCACGGGACAGGGGTTAACTATGGCTACACCTTC.